This record concerns one T cell receptor beta chain sequence. The sample's time point: pre-sensitization, week 0. Treatment defined: therapeutic diphenylcyclopropenone sensitization with weekly scalp DPC. Prior to each patch test being applied, blood was drawn. These data are taken from a study of human T cells and chemical hapten exposure. TCRdb re-derived calls from the RACE reads in MiXCR, one entry per CDR3 protein. Of more than 250,000 distinct CDR3 sequences in the sample, over 7.5% were seen once. Trimming removed 0 bases from V and 4 bases from J, with 14 bases in between. From germline, CDR1 is SGHRS and CDR2 YFSETQ. The CDR3 is made up of 16 amino acids.

The J gene is TRBJ1-3, the V gene TRBV5-1, with a tentative D call TRBD1 (5 bases). The receptor was isolated from a man between 18 and 35 years old with alopecia areata. Some clones in this sample may be carry-over from other donors' samples. The material sequenced was whole blood, taken in connection with sensitization to the hapten diphenylcyclopropenone (DPC). This chain's CDR3 is CASSLADLRAGNTIYF. The CDR3 DNA is TGCGCCAGCAGCTTGGCGGACCTCAGGGCCGGAAACACCATATATTTT.